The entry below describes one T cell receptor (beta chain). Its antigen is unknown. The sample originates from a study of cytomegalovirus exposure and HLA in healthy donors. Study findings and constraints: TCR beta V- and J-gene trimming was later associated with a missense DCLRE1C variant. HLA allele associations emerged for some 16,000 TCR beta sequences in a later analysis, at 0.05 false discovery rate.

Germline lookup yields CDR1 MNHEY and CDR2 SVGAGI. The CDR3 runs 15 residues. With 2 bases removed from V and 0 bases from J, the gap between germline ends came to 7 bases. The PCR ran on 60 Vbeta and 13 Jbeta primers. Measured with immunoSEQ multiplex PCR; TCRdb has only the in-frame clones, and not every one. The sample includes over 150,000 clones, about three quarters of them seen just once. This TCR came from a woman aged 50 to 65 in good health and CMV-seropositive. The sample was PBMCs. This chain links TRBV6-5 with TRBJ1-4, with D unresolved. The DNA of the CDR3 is TGTGCCAGCAGTTACCAACCAGCAACTAATGAAAAACTGTTTTTT. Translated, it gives CASSYQPATNEKLFF.